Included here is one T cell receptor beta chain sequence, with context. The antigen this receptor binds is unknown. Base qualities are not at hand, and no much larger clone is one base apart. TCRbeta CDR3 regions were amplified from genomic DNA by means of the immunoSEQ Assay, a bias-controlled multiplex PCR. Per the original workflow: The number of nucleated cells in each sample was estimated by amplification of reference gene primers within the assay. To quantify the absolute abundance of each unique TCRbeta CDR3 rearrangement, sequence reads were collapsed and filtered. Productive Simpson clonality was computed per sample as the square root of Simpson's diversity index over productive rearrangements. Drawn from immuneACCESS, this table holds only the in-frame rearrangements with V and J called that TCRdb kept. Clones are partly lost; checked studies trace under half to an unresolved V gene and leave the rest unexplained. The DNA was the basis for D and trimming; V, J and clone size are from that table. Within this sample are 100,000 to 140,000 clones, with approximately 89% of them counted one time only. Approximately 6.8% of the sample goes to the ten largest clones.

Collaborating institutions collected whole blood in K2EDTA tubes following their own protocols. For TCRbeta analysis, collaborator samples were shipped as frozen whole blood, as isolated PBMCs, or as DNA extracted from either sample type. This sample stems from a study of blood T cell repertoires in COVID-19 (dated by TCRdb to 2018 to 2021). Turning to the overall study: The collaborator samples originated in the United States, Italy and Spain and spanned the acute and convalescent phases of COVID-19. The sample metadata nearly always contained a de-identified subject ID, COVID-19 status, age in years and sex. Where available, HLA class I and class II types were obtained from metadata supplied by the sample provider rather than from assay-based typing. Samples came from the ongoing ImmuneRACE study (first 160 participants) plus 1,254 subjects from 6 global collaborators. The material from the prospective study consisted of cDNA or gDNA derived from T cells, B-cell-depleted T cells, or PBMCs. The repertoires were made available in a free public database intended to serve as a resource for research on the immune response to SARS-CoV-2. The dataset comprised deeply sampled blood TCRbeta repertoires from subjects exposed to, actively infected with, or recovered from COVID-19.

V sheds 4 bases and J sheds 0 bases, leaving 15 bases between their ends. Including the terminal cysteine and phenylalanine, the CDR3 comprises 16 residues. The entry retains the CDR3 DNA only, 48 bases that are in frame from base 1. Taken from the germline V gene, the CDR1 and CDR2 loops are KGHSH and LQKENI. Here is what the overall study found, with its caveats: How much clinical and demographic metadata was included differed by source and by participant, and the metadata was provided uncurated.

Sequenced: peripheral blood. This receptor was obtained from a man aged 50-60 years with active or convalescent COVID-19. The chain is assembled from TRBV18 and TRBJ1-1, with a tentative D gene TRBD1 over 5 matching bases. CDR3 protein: CASSRGAGSMNTEAFF. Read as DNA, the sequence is TGTGCCAGCTCACGAGGGGCGGGGAGTATGAACACTGAAGCTTTCTTT.